This T cell receptor beta chain was identified in a study of CD4 T cells in relation to SARS-CoV-2 and coronaviruses. Points from the study as a whole: Crossreactivity was assessed only for spike protein, not other viral proteins. Each donor contributed either pre-pandemic or post-infection samples, not both.

The unexposed donors gave CD4+ T cells in 2011-2018, prior to COVID-19. CD4 enrichment then naive enrichment separated naive from memory CD4+ cells. Germline V gives CDR1 SGHDT, CDR2 YYEEEE. CDR3 length equals 16 residues. Trimming pared 0 bases from V and 6 bases from J, leaving 16 bases between. Concerning this clone: Its antigen is still unknown.

The assay was immunoSEQ multiplex PCR, and TCRdb's table has in-frame clones only and misses some. The sample has roughly 57,000 clones, roughly 89% seen once. This TCR was sampled from a human donor in good health. The V call is TRBV5-6, the J call TRBJ1-5, with D possibly TRBD1 on 6 matching bases. Sequenced input: memory CD4+ T cells from PBMCs. CDR3 amino acids: CASSLAGRGMGQPQHF. CDR3 DNA sequence: TGTGCCAGCAGCTTGGCGGGCAGGGGAATGGGTCAGCCCCAGCATTTT.